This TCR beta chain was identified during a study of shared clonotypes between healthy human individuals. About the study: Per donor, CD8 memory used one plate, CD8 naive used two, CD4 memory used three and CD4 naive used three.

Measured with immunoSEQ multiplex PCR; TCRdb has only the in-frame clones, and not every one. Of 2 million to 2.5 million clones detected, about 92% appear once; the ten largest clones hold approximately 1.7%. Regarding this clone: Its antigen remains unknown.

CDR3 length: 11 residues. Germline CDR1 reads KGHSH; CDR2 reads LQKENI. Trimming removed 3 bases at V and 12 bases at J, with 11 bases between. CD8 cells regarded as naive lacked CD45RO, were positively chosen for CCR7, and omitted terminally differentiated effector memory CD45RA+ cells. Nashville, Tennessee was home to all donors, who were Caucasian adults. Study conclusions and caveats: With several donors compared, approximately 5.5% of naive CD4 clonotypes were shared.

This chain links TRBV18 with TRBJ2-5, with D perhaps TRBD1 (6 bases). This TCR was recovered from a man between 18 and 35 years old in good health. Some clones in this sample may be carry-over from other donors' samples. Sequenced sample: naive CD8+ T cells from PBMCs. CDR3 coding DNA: TGTGCCAGCTCACCTGGAACAGGGAAGTACTTC. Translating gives CASSPGTGKYF.